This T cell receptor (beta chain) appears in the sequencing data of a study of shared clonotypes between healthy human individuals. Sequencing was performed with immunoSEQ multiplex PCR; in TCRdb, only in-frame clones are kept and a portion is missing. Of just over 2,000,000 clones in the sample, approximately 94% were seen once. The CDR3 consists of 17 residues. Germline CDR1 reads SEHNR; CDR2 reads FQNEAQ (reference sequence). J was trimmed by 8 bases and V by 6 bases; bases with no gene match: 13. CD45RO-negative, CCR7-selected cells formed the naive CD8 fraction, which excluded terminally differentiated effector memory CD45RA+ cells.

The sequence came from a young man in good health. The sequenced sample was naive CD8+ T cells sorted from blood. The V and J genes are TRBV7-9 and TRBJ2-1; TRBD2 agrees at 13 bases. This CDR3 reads CASRGGTSGEKVHEQFF. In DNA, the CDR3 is TGTGCCAGCAGAGGGGGGACTAGCGGGGAAAAGGTCCATGAGCAGTTCTTC.